This T cell receptor (beta chain) was sequenced in a study of blood T cell repertoires in COVID-19. Across the whole study: Donors in the United States, Italy and Spain gave samples during acute or convalescent COVID-19. Nucleic acid was either cDNA or gDNA, and it came from T cells, B-cell-depleted T cells, or PBMCs.

This clone is a singleton in its sample. The Seattle patients joined while their infection was active and were tracked longitudinally afterward. Per the authors' pipeline: Estimation of nucleated cell counts was performed using reference gene primer amplification. Some clones are missing from TCRdb's copy, which holds only in-frame ones; the method was immunoSEQ multiplex PCR. V, J and clone size are those of that table, while D and trimming were read from the DNA. The sample holds over 250,000 clones, just under 90% seen once. The CDR3 has 13 amino acids. Trimming removed 5 bases at V and 0 bases at J, with 10 bases between. Germline V gene lookup returns CDR1 SQVTM and CDR2 ANQGSEA.

This chain uses TRBV29-1 with TRBJ1-1, with D possibly being TRBD1 (6 bases). The sample comprised peripheral blood. The receptor's source is a woman aged 45 to 65 with COVID-19, enrolled during active disease. As DNA, the CDR3 is TGCAGCGTTCCTGGACAGATGAACACTGAAGCTTTCTTT. It translates to CSVPGQMNTEAFF.